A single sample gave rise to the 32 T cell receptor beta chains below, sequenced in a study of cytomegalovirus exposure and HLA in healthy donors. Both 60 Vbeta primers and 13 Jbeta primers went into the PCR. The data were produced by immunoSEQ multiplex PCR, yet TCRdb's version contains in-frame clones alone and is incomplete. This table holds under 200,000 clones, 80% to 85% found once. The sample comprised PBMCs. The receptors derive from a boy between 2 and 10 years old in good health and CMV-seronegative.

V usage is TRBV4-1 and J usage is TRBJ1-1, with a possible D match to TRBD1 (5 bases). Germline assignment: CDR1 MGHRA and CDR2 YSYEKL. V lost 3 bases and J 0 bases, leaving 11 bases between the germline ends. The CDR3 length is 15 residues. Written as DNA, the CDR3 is TGCGCCAGCAGCCAGAGCAGGGAAATGAACACTGAAGCTTTCTTT. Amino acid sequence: CASSQSREMNTEAFF.

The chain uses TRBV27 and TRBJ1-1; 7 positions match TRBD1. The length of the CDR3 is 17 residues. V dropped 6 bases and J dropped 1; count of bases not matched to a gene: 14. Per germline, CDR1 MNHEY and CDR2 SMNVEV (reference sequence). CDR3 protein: CASSPHSGGTRNTEAFF. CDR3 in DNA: TGTGCCAGCAGCCCTCATTCAGGGGGAACTAGGAACACTGAAGCTTTCTTT.

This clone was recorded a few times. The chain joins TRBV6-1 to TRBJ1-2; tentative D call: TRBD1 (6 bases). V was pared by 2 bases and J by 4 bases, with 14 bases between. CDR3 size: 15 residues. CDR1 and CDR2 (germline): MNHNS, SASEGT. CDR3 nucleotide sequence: TGTGCCAGCAGTGAACCACTACAGGGTCCCTATGGCTACACCTTC. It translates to CASSEPLQGPYGYTF.

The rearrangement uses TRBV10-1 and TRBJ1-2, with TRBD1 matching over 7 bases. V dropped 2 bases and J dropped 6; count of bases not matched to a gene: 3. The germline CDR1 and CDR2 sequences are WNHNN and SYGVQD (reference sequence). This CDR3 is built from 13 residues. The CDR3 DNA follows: TGCGCCAGCAGTGAGGACAGGGAGAATGGCTACACCTTC. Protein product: CASSEDRENGYTF.

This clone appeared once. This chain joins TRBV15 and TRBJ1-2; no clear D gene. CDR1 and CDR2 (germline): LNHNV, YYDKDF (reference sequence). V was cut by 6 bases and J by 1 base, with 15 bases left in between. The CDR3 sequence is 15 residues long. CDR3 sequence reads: CATRHPGDDNYGYTF. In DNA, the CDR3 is TGTGCCACCAGGCATCCGGGAGACGATAACTATGGCTACACCTTC. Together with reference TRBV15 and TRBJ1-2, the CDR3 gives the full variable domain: DAMVIQNPRYQVTQFGKPVTLSCSQTLNHNVMYWYQQKSSQAPKLLFHYYDKDFNNEADTPDNFQSRRPNTSFCFLDIRSPGLGDTAMYLCATRHPGDDNYGYTFGSGTRLTVV.

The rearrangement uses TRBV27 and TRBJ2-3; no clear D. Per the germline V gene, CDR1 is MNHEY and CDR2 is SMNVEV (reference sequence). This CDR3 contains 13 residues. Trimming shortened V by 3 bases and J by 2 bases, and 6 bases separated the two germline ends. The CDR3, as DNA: TGTGCCAGCAGTTTCGGTTTCACAGATACGCAGTATTTT. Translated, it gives CASSFGFTDTQYF.

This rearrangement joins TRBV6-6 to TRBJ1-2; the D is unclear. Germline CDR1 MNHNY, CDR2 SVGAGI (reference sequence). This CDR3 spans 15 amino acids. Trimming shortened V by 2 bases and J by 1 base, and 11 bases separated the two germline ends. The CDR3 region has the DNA TGTGCCAGCAGTTACGGGCAGAACCTTAACTATGGCTACACCTTC. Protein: CASSYGQNLNYGYTF.

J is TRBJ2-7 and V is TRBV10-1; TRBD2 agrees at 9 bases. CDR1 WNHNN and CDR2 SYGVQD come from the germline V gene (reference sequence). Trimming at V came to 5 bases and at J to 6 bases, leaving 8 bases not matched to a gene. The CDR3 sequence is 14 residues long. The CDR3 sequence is CASSLTSGPTEQYF. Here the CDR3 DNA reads TGCGCCAGCAGTCTGACTAGCGGCCCAACCGAGCAGTACTTC.

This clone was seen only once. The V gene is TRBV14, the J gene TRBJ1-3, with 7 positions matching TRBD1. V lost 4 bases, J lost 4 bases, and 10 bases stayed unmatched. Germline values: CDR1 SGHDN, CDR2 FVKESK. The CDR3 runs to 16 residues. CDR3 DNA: TGTGCCAGCAGCCGAACGACAGGGTTGGGCGGAAACACCATATATTTT. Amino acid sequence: CASSRTTGLGGNTIYF.

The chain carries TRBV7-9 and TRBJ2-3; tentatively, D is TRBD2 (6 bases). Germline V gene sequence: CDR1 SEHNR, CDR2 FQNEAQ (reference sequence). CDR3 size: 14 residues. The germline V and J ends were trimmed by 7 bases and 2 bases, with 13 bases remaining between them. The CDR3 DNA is TGTGCCAGCACCGACTGGGACTTCACAGATACGCAGTATTTT. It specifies CASTDWDFTDTQYF.

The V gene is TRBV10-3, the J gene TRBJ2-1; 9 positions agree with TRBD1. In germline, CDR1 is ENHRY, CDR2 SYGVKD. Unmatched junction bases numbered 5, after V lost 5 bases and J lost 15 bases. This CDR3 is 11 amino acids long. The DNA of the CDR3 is TGTGCCATCAGTATTGACAGGGGGTGGTTCTTC. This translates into CAISIDRGWFF.

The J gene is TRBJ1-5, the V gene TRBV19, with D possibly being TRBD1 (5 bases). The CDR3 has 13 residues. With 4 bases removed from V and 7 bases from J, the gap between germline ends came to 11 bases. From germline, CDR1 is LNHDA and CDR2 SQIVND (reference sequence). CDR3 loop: CASSTRRGQPQHF. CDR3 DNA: TGTGCCAGTAGTACCAGGAGGGGCCAGCCCCAGCATTTT. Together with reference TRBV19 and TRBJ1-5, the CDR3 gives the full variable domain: DGGITQSPKYLFRKEGQNVTLSCEQNLNHDAMYWYRQDPGQGLRLIYYSQIVNDFQKGDIAEGYSVSREKKESFPLTVTSAQKNPTAFYLCASSTRRGQPQHFGDGTRLSIL.

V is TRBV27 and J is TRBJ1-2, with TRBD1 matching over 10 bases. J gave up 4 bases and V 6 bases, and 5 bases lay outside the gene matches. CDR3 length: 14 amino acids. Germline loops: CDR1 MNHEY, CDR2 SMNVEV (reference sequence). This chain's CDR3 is CASSPGQGIYGYTF. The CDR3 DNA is TGTGCCAGCAGCCCGGGACAGGGGATCTATGGCTACACCTTC.

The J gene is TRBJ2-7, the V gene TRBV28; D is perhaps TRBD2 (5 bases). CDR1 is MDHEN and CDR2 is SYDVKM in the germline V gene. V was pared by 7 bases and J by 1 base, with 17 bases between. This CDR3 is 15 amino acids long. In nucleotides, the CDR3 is TGTGCCAGCACCCCACGGTTCGGGGTTTCCTACGAGCAGTACTTC. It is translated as CASTPRFGVSYEQYF.

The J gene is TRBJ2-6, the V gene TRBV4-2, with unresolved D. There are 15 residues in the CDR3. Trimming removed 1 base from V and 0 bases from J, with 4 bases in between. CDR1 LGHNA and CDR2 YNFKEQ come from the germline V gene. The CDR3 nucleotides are TGTGCCAGCAGCCAAGTCAACTCTGGGGCCAACGTCCTGACTTTC. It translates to CASSQVNSGANVLTF.

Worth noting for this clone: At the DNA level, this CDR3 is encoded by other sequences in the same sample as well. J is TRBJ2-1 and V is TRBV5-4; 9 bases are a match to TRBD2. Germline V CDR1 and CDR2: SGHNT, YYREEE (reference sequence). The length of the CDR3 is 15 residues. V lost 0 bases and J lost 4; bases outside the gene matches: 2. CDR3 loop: CASSLDSGSYNEQFF. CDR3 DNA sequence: TGTGCCAGCAGCTTGGATAGCGGGAGTTACAATGAGCAGTTCTTC.

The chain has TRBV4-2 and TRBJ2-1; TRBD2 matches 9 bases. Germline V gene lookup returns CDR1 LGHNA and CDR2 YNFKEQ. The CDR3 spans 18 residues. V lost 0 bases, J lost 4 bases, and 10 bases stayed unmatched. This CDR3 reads CASSQDPSGSGGYNEQFF. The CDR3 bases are TGTGCCAGCAGCCAAGACCCCTCGGGTAGCGGGGGATACAATGAGCAGTTCTTC.

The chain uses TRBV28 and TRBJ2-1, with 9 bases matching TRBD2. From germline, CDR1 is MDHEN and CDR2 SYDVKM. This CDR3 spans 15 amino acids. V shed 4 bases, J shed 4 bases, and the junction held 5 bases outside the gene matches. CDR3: CASSSSGTQYNEQFF. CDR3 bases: TGTGCCAGCAGTTCTAGCGGGACCCAGTACAATGAGCAGTTCTTC.

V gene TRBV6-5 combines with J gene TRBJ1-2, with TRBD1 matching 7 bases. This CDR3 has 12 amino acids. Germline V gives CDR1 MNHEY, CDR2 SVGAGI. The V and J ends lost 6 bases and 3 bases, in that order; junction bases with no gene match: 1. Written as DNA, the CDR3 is TGTGCCAGCAGCACAGGGGACTATGGCTACACCTTC. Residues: CASSTGDYGYTF.

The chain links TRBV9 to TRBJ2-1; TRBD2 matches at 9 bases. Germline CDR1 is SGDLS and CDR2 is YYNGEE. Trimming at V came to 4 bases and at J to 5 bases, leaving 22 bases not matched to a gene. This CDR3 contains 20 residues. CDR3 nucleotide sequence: TGTGCCAGCAGCTCCCAGACGAGAGGGTCTAGCGGGAATAGTCACAATGAGCAGTTCTTC. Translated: CASSSQTRGSSGNSHNEQFF.

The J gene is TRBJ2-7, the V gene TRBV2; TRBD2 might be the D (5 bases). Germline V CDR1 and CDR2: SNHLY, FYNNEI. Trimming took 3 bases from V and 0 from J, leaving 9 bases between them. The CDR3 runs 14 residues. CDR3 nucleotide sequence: TGTGCCAGCAGTGAGGACTGGGGCTCCTACGAGCAGTACTTC. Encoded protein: CASSEDWGSYEQYF.

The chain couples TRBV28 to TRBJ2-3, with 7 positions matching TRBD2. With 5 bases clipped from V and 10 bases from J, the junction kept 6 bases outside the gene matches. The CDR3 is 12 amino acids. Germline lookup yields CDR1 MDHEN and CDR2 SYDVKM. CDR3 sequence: CASSGEGRAQYF. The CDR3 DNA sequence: TGTGCCAGCAGTGGGGAGGGCAGGGCGCAGTATTTT. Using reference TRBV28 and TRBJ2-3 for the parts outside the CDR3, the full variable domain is DVKVTQSSRYLVKRTGEKVFLECVQDMDHENMFWYRQDPGLGLRLIYFSYDVKMKEKGDIPEGYSVSREKKERFSLILESASTNQTSMYLCASSGEGRAQYFGPGTRLTVL.

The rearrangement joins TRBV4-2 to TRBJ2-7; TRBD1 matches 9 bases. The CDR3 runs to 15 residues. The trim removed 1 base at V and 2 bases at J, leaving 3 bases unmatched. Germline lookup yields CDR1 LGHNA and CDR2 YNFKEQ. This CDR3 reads CASSQARQGAYEQYF. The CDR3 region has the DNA TGTGCCAGCAGCCAAGCGCGACAGGGGGCCTACGAGCAGTACTTC.

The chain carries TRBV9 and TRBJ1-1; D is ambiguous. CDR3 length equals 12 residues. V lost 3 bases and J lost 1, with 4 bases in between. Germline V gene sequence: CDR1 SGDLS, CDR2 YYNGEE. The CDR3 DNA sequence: TGTGCCAGCAGCGCCCGGAACACTGAAGCTTTCTTT. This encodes CASSARNTEAFF.

CDR3 region: CASSSQPAGRKETQYF. In nucleotides, the CDR3 is TGTGCCAGCAGTTCTCAACCAGCGGGACGGAAAGAGACCCAGTACTTC. The chain has TRBV27 and TRBJ2-5; the match to TRBD2 covers 7 bases. Losses at the gene ends were 4 bases for V and 3 bases for J; bases not matched to a gene: 11. This CDR3 spans 16 amino acids. CDR1 is MNHEY and CDR2 is SMNVEV in the germline V gene (reference sequence).

The CDR3, as DNA: TGTGCCAGCAGTTACCTATACGAGCAGTACTTC. Its translation: CASSYLYEQYF. V gene TRBV28 combines with J gene TRBJ2-7; D gene uncertain. This CDR3 region has 11 residues. The germline gives CDR1 MDHEN, CDR2 SYDVKM. Trimming took off 4 bases at V and 4 bases at J, with 5 bases between the two ends.

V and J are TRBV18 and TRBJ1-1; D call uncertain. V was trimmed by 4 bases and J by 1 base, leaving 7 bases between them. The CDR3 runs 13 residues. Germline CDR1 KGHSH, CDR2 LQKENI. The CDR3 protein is CASSQSGNTEAFF. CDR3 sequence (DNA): TGTGCCAGCTCACAGTCAGGGAACACTGAAGCTTTCTTT.

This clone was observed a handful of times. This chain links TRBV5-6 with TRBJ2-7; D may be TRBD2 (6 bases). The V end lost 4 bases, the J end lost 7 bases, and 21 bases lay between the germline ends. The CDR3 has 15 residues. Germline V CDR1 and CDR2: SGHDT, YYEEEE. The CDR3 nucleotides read TGTGCCAGCAGCCCCCGACTTTGGCGGGACGGTGAGCAGTACTTC. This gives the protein CASSPRLWRDGEQYF.

The DNA for the CDR3 is TGTGCCAGCAGTTTAGGAGCGGGAGGGGGGTACGAGCAGTACTTC. Encoded protein: CASSLGAGGGYEQYF. This sequence joins TRBV28 and TRBJ2-7; TRBD2 agrees at 10 bases. CDR3 length: 15 amino acids. Germline assignment: CDR1 MDHEN and CDR2 SYDVKM. V trimming: 2 bases; J trimming: 4 bases; junction bases outside the gene matches: 5.

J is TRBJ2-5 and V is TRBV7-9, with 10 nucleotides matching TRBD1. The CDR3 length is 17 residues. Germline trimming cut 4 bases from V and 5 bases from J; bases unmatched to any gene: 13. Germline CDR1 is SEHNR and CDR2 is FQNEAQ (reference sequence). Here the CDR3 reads CASSWGSGTGDRETQYF. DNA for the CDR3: TGTGCCAGCAGCTGGGGTTCCGGGACAGGGGATCGGGAGACCCAGTACTTC.

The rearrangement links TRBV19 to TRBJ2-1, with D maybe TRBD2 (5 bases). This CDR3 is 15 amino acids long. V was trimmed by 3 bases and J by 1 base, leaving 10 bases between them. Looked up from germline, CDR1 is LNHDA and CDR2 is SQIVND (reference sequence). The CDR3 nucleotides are TGTGCCAGTAGTATGGAGCGGAGGTCCTACAATGAGCAGTTCTTC. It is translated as CASSMERRSYNEQFF.

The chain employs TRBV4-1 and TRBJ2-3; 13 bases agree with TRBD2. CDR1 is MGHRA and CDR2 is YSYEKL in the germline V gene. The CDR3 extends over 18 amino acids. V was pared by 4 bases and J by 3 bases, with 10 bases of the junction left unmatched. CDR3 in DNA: TGCGCCAGCAGCCCGAAGAGGACTAGCGGGAGTTCGACAGATACGCAGTATTTT. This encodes CASSPKRTSGSSTDTQYF.